These 18 T cell receptor beta chains came from one sample sequenced in a study of T cells after somatic rescue of genetic block. Only in-frame clones appear in the TCRdb table, and some are missing; sequencing was by immunoSEQ multiplex PCR. The repertoire has roughly 67,000 clones, about nine tenths of them found once; the top ten carry about 2.7%. Sequencing was performed on peripheral blood mononuclear cells (PBMCs). These receptors were collected from a man in his forties.

This clone was detected once. The genes are TRBV4-1 and TRBJ2-7; 12 nucleotides align to TRBD2. This CDR3 is built from 16 residues. The germline V gene encodes CDR1 MGHRA and CDR2 YSYEKL. Germline trimming cut 3 bases from V and 5 bases from J; bases unmatched to any gene: 8. Written as DNA, the CDR3 is TGCGCCAGCAGCCAGAGACTAGCGGGAGATATACACGAGCAGTACTTC. Amino acids: CASSQRLAGDIHEQYF.

This rearrangement joins TRBV2 to TRBJ2-5; TRBD2 aligns across 7 bases. This CDR3 is 14 amino acids long. CDR1 SNHLY and CDR2 FYNNEI come from the germline V gene. J was trimmed by 4 bases and V by 6 bases; bases with no gene match: 8. The CDR3 DNA sequence: TGTGCCAGCAGCGCACTGGCGGGGGTAGAGACCCAGTACTTC. This codes for CASSALAGVETQYF.

The chain recombines TRBV6-1 with TRBJ1-5, with TRBD1 matching over 7 bases. This CDR3 is 15 amino acids long. V lost 6 bases to trimming and J lost 0 bases; unmatched junction nucleotides: 5. In germline, CDR1 is MNHNS, CDR2 SASEGT. The CDR3 nucleotides are TGTGCCAGCAGAAAGACAGGGAATAGCAATCAGCCCCAGCATTTT. It encodes CASRKTGNSNQPQHF.

CDR3 in amino acids: CASSPPTSTSGSYNEQFF. CDR3 in DNA: TGTGCCAGCTCACCACCCACCTCTACTAGCGGGAGCTACAATGAGCAGTTCTTC. The chain employs TRBV18 and TRBJ2-1, with 11 bases lining up with TRBD2. CDR3 size: 18 residues. V lost 0 bases and J lost 3; bases outside the gene matches: 7. The germline gives CDR1 KGHSH, CDR2 LQKENI.

The rearrangement uses TRBV4-2 and TRBJ1-2, with a tentative D call TRBD1 (6 bases). CDR3 length: 13 amino acids. Deletions cut 4 bases from V and 4 bases from J, with 10 bases between. Germline V CDR1 and CDR2: LGHNA, YNFKEQ. CDR3: CASSRGGAYGYTF. The CDR3 DNA follows: TGTGCCAGCAGCCGTGGGGGGGCCTATGGCTACACCTTC.

The chain joins TRBV15 to TRBJ1-5, with 9 nucleotides matching TRBD1. This CDR3 comprises 14 residues. Germline CDR1 is LNHNV and CDR2 is YYDKDF (reference sequence). V dropped 6 bases and J dropped 2; count of bases not matched to a gene: 2. The CDR3 region has the DNA TGTGCCACCAGGAGGGACAGGGGCAATCAGCCCCAGCATTTT. The encoded protein is CATRRDRGNQPQHF.

The V gene is TRBV7-2, the J gene TRBJ1-1; the D is unclear. The length of the CDR3 is 11 residues. The ends were cut back, 0 bases at V and 8 bases at J, with 4 bases in the middle. Germline assignment: CDR1 SGHTA and CDR2 FQGNSA. CDR3 loop: CASSLAREAFF. CDR3 coding DNA: TGTGCCAGCAGCTTAGCCCGAGAAGCTTTCTTT. The whole variable domain, filled in from reference TRBV7-2 and TRBJ1-1, reads GAGVSQSPSNKVTEKGKDVELRCDPISGHTALYWYRQSLGQGLEFLIYFQGNSAPDKSGLPSDRFSAERTGGSVSTLTIQRTQQEDSAVYLCASSLAREAFFGQGTRLTVV.

This chain uses TRBV6-9 with TRBJ1-2; D is ambiguous. CDR1 and CDR2 from the germline V gene are MNHGY and SVAAGI. Trimming removed 3 bases at V and 0 bases at J, with 8 bases between. The CDR3 length is 14 residues. In nucleotides, the CDR3 is TGTGCCAGCAGTTACTCGCAGTCTAACTATGGCTACACCTTC. Encoded protein: CASSYSQSNYGYTF.

There are a few counts of this clone. V and J are TRBV6-4 and TRBJ2-3; perhaps TRBD1 as D (5 bases). The CDR3 loop spans 16 amino acids. Germline V gives CDR1 MRHNA, CDR2 SNTAGT. The V end was cut by 0 bases, the J end by 0 bases, with 10 bases between. The DNA for the CDR3 is TGTGCCAGCAGTGACTCAGGGGCTTCTAGCACAGATACGCAGTATTTT. Translation: CASSDSGASSTDTQYF.

The V gene is TRBV30, the J gene TRBJ2-3, with D possibly being TRBD2 (5 bases). Germline-derived CDR1 and CDR2 are GTSNPN and SVGIG (reference sequence). The CDR3 has 15 amino acids. Trimming removed 1 base at V and 0 bases at J, with 11 bases between. DNA for the CDR3: TGTGCCTGGAGTGAGGGAGTCACTAGCACAGATACGCAGTATTTT. It codes for CAWSEGVTSTDTQYF.

The V gene is TRBV5-1, the J gene TRBJ2-1; D gene uncertain. Trimming pared 0 bases from V and 3 bases from J, leaving 4 bases between. This CDR3 comprises 13 residues. Germline CDR1 reads SGHRS; CDR2 reads YFSETQ. The CDR3 reads CASSLGIYNEQFF. CDR3 nucleotides: TGCGCCAGCAGCTTGGGGATCTACAATGAGCAGTTCTTC.

This chain joins TRBV6-1 and TRBJ2-6, with D uncertain. The CDR3 contains 17 residues. V dropped 0 bases and J dropped 1 base, with 10 bases sitting between them. The germline V gene has CDR1 MNHNS and CDR2 SASEGT. The CDR3 nucleotides are TGTGCCAGCAGTGAAGCGGGTTCAGGATCTGGGGCCAACGTCCTGACTTTC. Its translation: CASSEAGSGSGANVLTF.

This clone occurred once. The V gene is TRBV5-4, the J gene TRBJ2-2; a weak D match, TRBD2 (7 bases). The CDR3 covers 16 residues. Germline V gene data show CDR1 as SGHNT and CDR2 as YYREEE (reference sequence). Trimming cost V 1 base and J 4 bases, with 14 bases left between them. CDR3: CASSLRGAKGTGELFF. CDR3 nucleotides: TGTGCCAGCAGCTTGCGGGGGGCAAAAGGCACCGGGGAGCTGTTTTTT.

The chain carries TRBV2 and TRBJ2-7; TRBD2 matches 8 bases. The ends lost 5 bases at V and 6 bases at J; junction bases unmatched: 9. CDR1 SNHLY and CDR2 FYNNEI come from the germline V gene. CDR3 length equals 14 residues. The CDR3 region is CASSWERESREQYF. Written as DNA, the CDR3 is TGTGCCAGCAGTTGGGAGCGGGAGTCTCGCGAGCAGTACTTC.

This clone was picked up one time. The J gene is TRBJ2-5, the V gene TRBV6-6, with D unclear. Germline values: CDR1 MNHNY, CDR2 SVGAGI (reference sequence). This CDR3 is built from 13 residues. The ends were cut back, 3 bases at V and 4 bases at J, with 9 bases in the middle. The CDR3 sequence is CASSYDRRETQYF. DNA of the CDR3: TGTGCCAGCAGTTATGATCGGCGAGAGACCCAGTACTTC.

This clone was recorded once. V gene TRBV9 combines with J gene TRBJ2-2; 12 bases match TRBD2. Trimming took 0 bases from V and 3 from J; bases not matched to a gene: 3. Germline CDR1 SGDLS, CDR2 YYNGEE. The CDR3 spans 17 residues. The CDR3 bases are TGTGCCAGCAGCGTAGGACTAGCGGGGGCCTACACCGGGGAGCTGTTTTTT. Residues: CASSVGLAGAYTGELFF.

The chain couples TRBV6-1 to TRBJ2-7, with 8 bases identical to TRBD1. The germline CDR1 and CDR2 sequences are MNHNS and SASEGT. The CDR3 has 15 amino acids. Trimming at V came to 6 bases and at J to 6 bases, leaving 13 bases not matched to a gene. DNA of the CDR3: TGTGCCAGCAGAGCAATCGGGACAGGAGGTCTCGAGCAGTACTTC. Translating gives CASRAIGTGGLEQYF.

V gene TRBV18 combines with J gene TRBJ2-3; D is unclear. Deletions cut 1 base from V and 10 bases from J, with 15 bases between. Germline values: CDR1 KGHSH, CDR2 LQKENI. This CDR3 is built from 14 residues. The CDR3 nucleotides are TGTGCCAGCTCACCACGGGCCTCGGTTTGGGCGCAGTATTTT. Translating it yields CASSPRASVWAQYF.